Each of the 7 T cell receptor beta chains below was sequenced from the same sample in a study of CD8+ T cells in alopecia areata listed by TCRdb under 2018. The sample's time point label is to be understood as: 4 weeks on oral tofacitinib. The sample's treatment or condition label is to be understood as: oral pan-JAK inhibitor, 5-10 mg twice daily. The library was made by the immunoSEQ multiplex PCR assay. RNA was extracted from all samples and reverse transcribed into cDNA, which served as template for TCR sequencing. The source is immuneACCESS, and TCRdb retained only in-frame sequences with V and J called. Part of the clones is not carried over; for the studies checked, unresolved V genes explain less than half of this, and the remainder is unexplained. This sample is represented by about 220,000 clones; about three fifths of them were singletons. In total, the top ten clones hold 1.5% to 2% of the sample.

This material consisted of CD4+ T cells sorted from blood, taken at week 4, from a patient treated with tofacitinib. The receptors come from a human donor with alopecia areata.

This clone has more than one count but fewer than ten. The chain carries TRBV4-3 and TRBJ2-2; D may be TRBD1 (5 bases). CDR1 is LGHNA and CDR2 is YSLEER in the germline V gene. The CDR3 runs 15 residues. Trimming shortened V by 1 base and J by 5 bases, and 11 bases separated the two germline ends. The CDR3 spells CASSQATDKTGELFF. CDR3 DNA: TGCGCCAGCAGCCAAGCGACAGACAAGACCGGGGAGCTGTTTTTT.

The V and J genes are TRBV7-2 and TRBJ1-1, with TRBD1 as a possible D gene (5 bases). The CDR3 covers 13 residues. V shed 4 bases and J shed 4 bases, with 10 bases lying between them. The germline V gene encodes CDR1 SGHTA and CDR2 FQGNSA. CDR3 region: CASSSTRVTEAFF. The CDR3 bases are TGTGCCAGCAGCTCAACCAGGGTCACTGAAGCTTTCTTT.

This clone has just a few counts. The CDR3 spells CASSSGTPETQYF. The CDR3 DNA is TGTGCCAGCAGCTCCGGGACGCCAGAGACCCAGTACTTC. This chain connects TRBV7-8 to TRBJ2-5, with D perhaps matching TRBD1 or TRBD2 (5 bases each). CDR3 size: 13 residues. V was trimmed by 4 bases and J by 4 bases, leaving 10 bases between them. In germline, CDR1 is SGHVS, CDR2 FQNEAQ.

This clone was picked up a small number of times. The chain employs TRBV18 and TRBJ2-1; D remains ambiguous. The CDR3 runs 15 residues. Germline V lookup: CDR1 KGHSH, CDR2 LQKENI. V was cut by 2 bases and J by 0 bases, with 8 bases left in between. The CDR3 spells CASSPWTSSYNEQFF. In nucleotides, the CDR3 is TGTGCCAGCTCACCATGGACCTCCTCCTACAATGAGCAGTTCTTC.

The chain is built from TRBV29-1 and TRBJ2-7, with D perhaps TRBD1 (6 bases). Germline V gene sequence: CDR1 SQVTM, CDR2 ANQGSEA. The germline V and J ends were trimmed by 2 bases and 4 bases, with 15 bases remaining between them. The CDR3 has 14 residues. DNA of the CDR3: TGCAGCGTTGAAATCCCAGGGGCTGGGTACGAGCAGTACTTC. Translation: CSVEIPGAGYEQYF.

This clone was found a few times. V is TRBV29-1 and J is TRBJ1-2, with D possibly TRBD1 on 5 matching bases. The CDR3 length is 15 residues. V was shortened by 1 base and J by 3 bases, with 15 bases between the two germline ends. Looked up from germline, CDR1 is SQVTM and CDR2 is ANQGSEA. CDR3 loop: CSVEGSGGLHYGYTF. The DNA of the CDR3 is TGCAGCGTTGAAGGGAGCGGGGGTCTGCACTATGGCTACACCTTC.

Only a few counts were recorded for this clone. The V call is TRBV9, the J call TRBJ1-1, with 7 bases that match TRBD1. From germline, CDR1 is SGDLS and CDR2 YYNGEE. This CDR3 has 15 residues. The junction had 8 bases not matched to a gene; V was cut back by 2 bases and J by 4 bases. The CDR3 bases are TGTGCCAGCAGCGTGGCCGGGACAGTCCTCACTGAAGCTTTCTTT. Protein: CASSVAGTVLTEAFF.